This TCR beta chain was sequenced for a study of tumor-infiltrating lymphocytes in primary liver carcinoma. Study-wide context: The neoplasms were of stage T1-T3 N0M0, with dimensions of about 4.2 to 10 cm across. Sample counts of productive TCRbeta reads spanned roughly 3.5 to 8 million; these counts were similar across tissue types.

TCR beta cDNA came from about 500 ng total RNA, primed with a constant-region primer. Libraries for TCR beta were built through three nested multiplex PCR rounds, which together made up a slightly modified ARM-PCR procedure. The first two PCR rounds, around 10 cycles each, used TRBV1-TRBV30 forward primers and a C-beta reverse primer. TCRdb passed the multiplex PCR reads through MiXCR, listing each CDR3 protein once. Counted here are under 200,000 distinct CDR3 sequences, approximately 80% occurring once; the ten biggest clones make up about a sixth. Study-level points and caveats: Appearing in all five tumor regions was true of only about 7-25% of top clones.

Co-extraction of both nucleic acids (RNA and DNA) used about 20-33 mg of unsorted bulk tissue. None of the patients had received treatment, and all had chronic HBV infection. About this clonotype itself: Its antigen remains unidentified.

J gave up 2 bases and V 4 bases, and 13 bases lay outside the gene matches. The CDR3 has 18 amino acids. CDR1 and CDR2 (germline): SGHTA, FQGNSA. The rearrangement joins TRBV7-2 to TRBJ2-1; 8 bases are shared with TRBD2. This sequence was found in a man aged 35-49 years with primary liver carcinoma and hepatitis B virus infection. Source material: tumor tissue from primary liver carcinoma. CDR3 amino acids: CASSSAGGGSSPYNEQFF. Here the CDR3 DNA reads TGTGCCAGCAGCTCAGCCGGGGGGGGATCAAGCCCCTACAATGAGCAGTTCTTC.